Listed here is a single T cell receptor (beta chain). This specimen comes from a study of T cell responses to AZD1222 COVID-19 vaccine. The assay was immunoSEQ multiplex PCR, and TCRdb's table has in-frame clones only and misses some. The data show some 130,000 clones, around 86% seen once. Sequenced here: peripheral blood, sampled on day 0 of AZD1222 vaccination. This clonotype originated in an adult in good health.

CDR3 DNA sequence: TGCGCCAGCAGTGGGACAGAGAACTATGGCTACACCTTC. Translated: CASSGTENYGYTF. The rearrangement links TRBV10-2 to TRBJ1-2; D perhaps matches TRBD1 (6 bases). Germline values: CDR1 WSHSY, CDR2 SAAADI. With 4 bases removed from V and 2 bases from J, the gap between germline ends came to 8 bases. The CDR3 is made up of 13 amino acids.